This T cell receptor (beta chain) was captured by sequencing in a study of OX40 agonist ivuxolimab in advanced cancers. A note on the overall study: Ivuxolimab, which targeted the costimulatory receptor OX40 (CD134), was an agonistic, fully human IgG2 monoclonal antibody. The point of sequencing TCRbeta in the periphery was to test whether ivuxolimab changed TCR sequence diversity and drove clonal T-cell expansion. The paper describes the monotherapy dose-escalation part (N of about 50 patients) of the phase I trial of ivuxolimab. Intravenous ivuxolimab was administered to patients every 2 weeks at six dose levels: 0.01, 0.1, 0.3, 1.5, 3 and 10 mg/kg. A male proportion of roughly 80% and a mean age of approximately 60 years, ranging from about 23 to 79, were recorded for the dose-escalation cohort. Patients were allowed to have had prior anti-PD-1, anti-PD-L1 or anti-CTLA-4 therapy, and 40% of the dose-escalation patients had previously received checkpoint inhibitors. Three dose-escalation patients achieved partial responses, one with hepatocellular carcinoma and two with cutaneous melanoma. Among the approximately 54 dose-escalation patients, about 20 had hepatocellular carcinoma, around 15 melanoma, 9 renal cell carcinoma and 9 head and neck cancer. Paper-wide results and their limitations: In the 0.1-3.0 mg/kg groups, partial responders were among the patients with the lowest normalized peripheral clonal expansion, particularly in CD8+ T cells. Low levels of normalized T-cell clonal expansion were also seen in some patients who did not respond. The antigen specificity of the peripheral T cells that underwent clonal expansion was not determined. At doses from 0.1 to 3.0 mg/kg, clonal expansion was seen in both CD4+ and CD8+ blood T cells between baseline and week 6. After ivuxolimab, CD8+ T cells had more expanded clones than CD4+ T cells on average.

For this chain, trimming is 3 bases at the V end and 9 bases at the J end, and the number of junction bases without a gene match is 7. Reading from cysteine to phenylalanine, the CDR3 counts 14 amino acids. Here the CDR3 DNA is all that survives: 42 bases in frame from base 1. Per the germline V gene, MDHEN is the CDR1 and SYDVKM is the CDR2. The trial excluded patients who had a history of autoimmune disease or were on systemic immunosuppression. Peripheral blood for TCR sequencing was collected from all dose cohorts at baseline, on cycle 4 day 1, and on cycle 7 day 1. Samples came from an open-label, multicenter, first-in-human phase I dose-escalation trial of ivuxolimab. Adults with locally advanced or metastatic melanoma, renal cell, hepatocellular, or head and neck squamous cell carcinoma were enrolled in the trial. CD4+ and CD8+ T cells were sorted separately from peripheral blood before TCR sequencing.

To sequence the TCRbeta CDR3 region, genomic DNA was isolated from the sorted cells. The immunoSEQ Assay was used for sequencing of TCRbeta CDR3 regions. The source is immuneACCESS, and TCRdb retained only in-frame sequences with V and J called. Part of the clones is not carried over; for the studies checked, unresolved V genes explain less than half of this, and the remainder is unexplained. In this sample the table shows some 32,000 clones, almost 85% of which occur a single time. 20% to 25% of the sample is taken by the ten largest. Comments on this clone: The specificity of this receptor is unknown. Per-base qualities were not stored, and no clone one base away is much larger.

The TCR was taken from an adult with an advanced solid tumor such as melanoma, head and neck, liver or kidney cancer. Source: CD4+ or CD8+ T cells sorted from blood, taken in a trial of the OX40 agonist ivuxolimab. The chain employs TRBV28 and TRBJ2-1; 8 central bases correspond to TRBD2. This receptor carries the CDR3 CASSFAGGLSEQFF. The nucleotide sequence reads TGTGCCAGCAGTTTTGCGGGGGGCCTTAGTGAGCAGTTCTTC.